The T cell receptor beta chain described here comes from a study of CXCR3-negative and CXCR3-positive naive CD8 T cells. Regarding the study as a whole: CXCR3-expressing naive cells carried TRB CDR3s more hydrophobic than those of CXCR3-negative naive cells.

Comments on this clonotype: Its cognate antigen is unknown.

cDNA libraries for TRB were generated by 5' RACE incorporating UMI labels. TCRdb reprocessed the 5' RACE reads and keeps a single row for each CDR3 protein, giving no DNA. The table for this sample gives over 150,000 distinct CDR3 sequences. This CDR3 has 17 residues. CDR1 and CDR2 (germline): SGHRS, YFSETQ. V usage is TRBV5-1 and J usage is TRBJ2-1; TCRdb designates TRBD2, a call that cannot be tested without DNA. The sequence was collected from a human donor in good health. Some clones in this sample may be carry-over from other donors' samples. The sequencing input was naive CXCR3+ CD8+ T cells from blood. Subset given: CD45RO-CCR7+CD27+CD95- naive CD8+ T cells expressing CXCR3 (TNR3+). CDR3 sequence: CASSWGTSGVSYNEQFF.